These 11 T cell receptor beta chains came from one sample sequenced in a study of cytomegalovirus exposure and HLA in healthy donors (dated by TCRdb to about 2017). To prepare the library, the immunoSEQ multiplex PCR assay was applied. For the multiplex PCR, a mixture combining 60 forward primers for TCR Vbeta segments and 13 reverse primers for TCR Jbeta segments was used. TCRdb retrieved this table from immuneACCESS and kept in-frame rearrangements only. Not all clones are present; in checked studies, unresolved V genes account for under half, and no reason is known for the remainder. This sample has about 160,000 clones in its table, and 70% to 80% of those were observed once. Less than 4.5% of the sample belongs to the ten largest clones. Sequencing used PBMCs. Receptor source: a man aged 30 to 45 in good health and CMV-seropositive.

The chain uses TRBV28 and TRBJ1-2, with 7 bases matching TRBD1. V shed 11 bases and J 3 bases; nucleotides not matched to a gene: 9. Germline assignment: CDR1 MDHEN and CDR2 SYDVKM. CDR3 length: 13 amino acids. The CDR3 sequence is CASRQGPDYGYTF. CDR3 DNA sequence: TGTGCCTCCCGACAGGGACCGGACTATGGCTACACCTTC.

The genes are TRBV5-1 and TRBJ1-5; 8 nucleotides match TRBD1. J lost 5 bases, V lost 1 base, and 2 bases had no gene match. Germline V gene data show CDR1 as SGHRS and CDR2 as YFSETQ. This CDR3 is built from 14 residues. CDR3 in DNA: TGCGCCAGCAGCTTGCAACAGGGGGATCAGCCCCAGCATTTT. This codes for CASSLQQGDQPQHF.

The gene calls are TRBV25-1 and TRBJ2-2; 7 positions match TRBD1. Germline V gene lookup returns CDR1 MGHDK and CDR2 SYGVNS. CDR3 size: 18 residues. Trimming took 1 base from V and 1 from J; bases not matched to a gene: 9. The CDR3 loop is CASSEFEGTALNTGELFF. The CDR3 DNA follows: TGTGCCAGCAGTGAATTCGAAGGGACAGCGTTGAACACCGGGGAGCTGTTTTTT. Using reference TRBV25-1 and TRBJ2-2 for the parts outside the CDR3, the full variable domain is EADIYQTPRYLVIGTGKKITLECSQTMGHDKMYWYQQDPGMELHLIHYSYGVNSTEKGDLSSESTVSRIRTEHFPLTLESARPSHTSQYLCASSEFEGTALNTGELFFGEGSRLTVL.

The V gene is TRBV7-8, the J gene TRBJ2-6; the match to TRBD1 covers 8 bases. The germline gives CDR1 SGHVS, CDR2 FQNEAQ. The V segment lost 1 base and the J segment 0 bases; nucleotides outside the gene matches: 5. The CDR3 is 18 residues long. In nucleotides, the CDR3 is TGTGCCAGCAGCTTAGTGAGCCAGGGGGCCTCTGGGGCCAACGTCCTGACTTTC. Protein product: CASSLVSQGASGANVLTF.

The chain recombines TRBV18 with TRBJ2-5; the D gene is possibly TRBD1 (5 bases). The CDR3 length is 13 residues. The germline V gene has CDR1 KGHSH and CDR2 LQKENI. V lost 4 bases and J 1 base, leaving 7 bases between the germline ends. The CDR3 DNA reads TGTGCCAGCTCACTCGACAGCCAAGAGACCCAGTACTTC. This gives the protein CASSLDSQETQYF.

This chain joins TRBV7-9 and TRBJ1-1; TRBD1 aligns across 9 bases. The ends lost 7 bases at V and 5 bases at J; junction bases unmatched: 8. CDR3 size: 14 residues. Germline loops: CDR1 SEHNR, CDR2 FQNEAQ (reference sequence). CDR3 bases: TGTGCCAGCATACTACAGGGGGCGAGTACTGAAGCTTTCTTT. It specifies CASILQGASTEAFF.

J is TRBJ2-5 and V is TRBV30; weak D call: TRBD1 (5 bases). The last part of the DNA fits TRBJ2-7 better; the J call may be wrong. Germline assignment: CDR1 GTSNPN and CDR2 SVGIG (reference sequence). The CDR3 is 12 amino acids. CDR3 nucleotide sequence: TGTGCCTGGGCAGGGAACAGCTACGAGCAGTACTTC. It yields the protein CAWAGNSYEQYF.

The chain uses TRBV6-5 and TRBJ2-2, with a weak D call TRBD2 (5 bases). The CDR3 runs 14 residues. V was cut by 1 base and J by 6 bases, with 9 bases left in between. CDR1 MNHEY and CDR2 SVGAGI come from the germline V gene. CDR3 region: CASSYYLASGELFF. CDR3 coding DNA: TGTGCCAGCAGTTACTATCTAGCCTCCGGGGAGCTGTTTTTT.

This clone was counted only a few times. Written as DNA, the CDR3 is TGTGCCAGCAGCTCCTCAGAGACCCAGTACTTC. Amino acid sequence: CASSSSETQYF. This chain links TRBV7-7 with TRBJ2-5; D uncertain. V was trimmed by 4 bases and J by 4 bases, leaving 4 bases between them. Germline-derived CDR1 and CDR2 are SSHAT and FNYEAQ (reference sequence). This CDR3 comprises 11 residues.

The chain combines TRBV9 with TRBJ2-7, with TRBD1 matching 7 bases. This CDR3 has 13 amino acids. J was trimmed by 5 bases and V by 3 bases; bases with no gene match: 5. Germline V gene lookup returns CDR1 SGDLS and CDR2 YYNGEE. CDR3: CASSAETGNEQYF. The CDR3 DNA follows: TGTGCCAGCAGCGCAGAGACAGGGAACGAGCAGTACTTC.

CDR3 in amino acids: CASMAAYEQYF. Here the CDR3 DNA reads TGTGCCAGCATGGCCGCCTACGAGCAGTACTTC. The gene calls are TRBV2 and TRBJ2-7; D is unclear. The germline V gene encodes CDR1 SNHLY and CDR2 FYNNEI. This CDR3 has 11 residues. The V end was cut by 7 bases, the J end by 2 bases, with 6 bases between.